The clone carrying this T cell receptor beta chain was seen a few times. Clones were read by immunoSEQ multiplex PCR, and TCRdb kept only the in-frame ones, dropping some. This sample has 250,000 to 350,000 clones; 87% occur once, and the top ten carry about 2%. These data are taken from a study of blood T cell repertoires in COVID-19. Sequencing used peripheral blood. The receptor was derived from a woman in her 50s who had recovered from COVID-19.

In DNA, the CDR3 is TGCGCCAGCAGCCAAGATACCGGGACAGGGGCCGCAGCTAACTATGGCTACACCTTC. It specifies CASSQDTGTGAAANYGYTF. The J gene is TRBJ1-2, the V gene TRBV4-3, with 10 nucleotides matching TRBD1. The germline gives CDR1 LGHNA, CDR2 YSLEER. This CDR3 is 19 amino acids long. V shed 0 bases and J 0 bases; nucleotides not matched to a gene: 10.